These 17 T cell receptor beta chains share one sample of origin, sequenced in a study of Ad26.COV2.S vaccination and SARS-CoV-2 variants. Generated by immunoSEQ multiplex PCR, the TCRdb table keeps only in-frame clones and is missing some. The data contain about 680,000 clones, roughly 90% of them seen just once; the ten biggest clones take up approximately 1.5%. Sample treatment: around 19 received Ad26.COV2.S at low or high dose, single or two shots; roughly 5 received placebo; per-sample allocation not given. Sampling occurred on day 63 after the first vaccine or placebo injection. This specimen was peripheral blood, taken in a trial of Ad26.COV2.S vaccine versus placebo. The receptors shown here come from a person between 18 and 65 years old who received the Ad26.COV2.S COVID-19 vaccine or a placebo.

The chain combines TRBV7-9 with TRBJ2-2; 12 bases match TRBD2. Germline V lookup: CDR1 SEHNR, CDR2 FQNEAQ (reference sequence). The V gene end was trimmed by 7 bases and the J gene end by 5 bases; junction bases not matched to a gene: 5. The CDR3 runs to 15 residues. The CDR3 region is CASTFGTSGTGELFF. The CDR3 nucleotides read TGTGCCAGCACCTTCGGGACTAGCGGGACCGGGGAGCTGTTTTTT.

The rearrangement joins TRBV5-1 to TRBJ2-2; tentatively, D is TRBD1 or TRBD2 (5 bases each). The CDR3 length is 16 residues. The germline V and J ends were trimmed by 4 bases and 1 base, with 14 bases remaining between them. CDR1 is SGHRS and CDR2 is YFSETQ in the germline V gene. CDR3 protein: CASSISGPGNTGELFF. Here the CDR3 DNA reads TGCGCCAGCAGCATTTCGGGGCCTGGGAACACCGGGGAGCTGTTTTTT.

The gene calls are TRBV5-1 and TRBJ1-1; a weak D match, TRBD1 (6 bases). Germline V gene lookup returns CDR1 SGHRS and CDR2 YFSETQ. V lost 4 bases and J 6 bases, leaving 13 bases between the germline ends. The length of the CDR3 is 13 residues. The CDR3: CASSAGQYAEAFF. The CDR3 nucleotides read TGCGCCAGCAGCGCAGGACAGTACGCTGAAGCTTTCTTT.

The chain uses TRBV24-1 and TRBJ1-5; D is unclear. This CDR3 spans 14 amino acids. Trimming removed 9 bases from V and 0 bases from J, with 11 bases in between. In germline, CDR1 is KGHDR, CDR2 SFDVKD. For the CDR3, the DNA is TGTGCCACCTCAGACAATTATAGCAATCAGCCCCAGCATTTT. Its translation: CATSDNYSNQPQHF.

This clone was observed a handful of times. J is TRBJ1-1 and V is TRBV19, with 7 bases that match TRBD1. Germline V gives CDR1 LNHDA, CDR2 SQIVND (reference sequence). This CDR3 has 15 amino acids. V dropped 5 bases and J dropped 2; count of bases not matched to a gene: 8. This CDR3 is CASSVGGTVNTEAFF. The CDR3 coding sequence is TGTGCCAGTAGTGTGGGTGGGACAGTCAACACTGAAGCTTTCTTT.

This clone was found once. The chain couples TRBV7-3 to TRBJ2-1; perhaps TRBD2 as D (5 bases). Germline values: CDR1 SGHTA, CDR2 FQGTGA. The CDR3 has 14 amino acids. V was clipped by 2 bases and J by 7 bases, with 12 bases between them. CDR3 residues: CASSLVAGGNEQFF. The CDR3 nucleotides read TGTGCCAGCAGCTTAGTTGCCGGCGGGAATGAGCAGTTCTTC.

This clone was seen just once. This chain connects TRBV11-3 to TRBJ2-7, with 7 bases aligning to TRBD1. There are 15 residues in the CDR3. Trimming took 3 bases from V and 2 from J; bases not matched to a gene: 7. Germline V gene lookup returns CDR1 SGHNT and CDR2 YENEEA. The CDR3 region is CASSLRQGTPYEQYF. CDR3 DNA sequence: TGTGCCAGCAGCTTGCGACAGGGAACCCCCTACGAGCAGTACTTC.

This chain joins TRBV30 and TRBJ2-7; 10 nucleotides match TRBD1. Per the germline V gene, CDR1 is GTSNPN and CDR2 is SVGIG (reference sequence). The CDR3 extends over 14 amino acids. Trimming took 3 bases from V and 1 from J; bases not matched to a gene: 3. The CDR3 DNA reads TGTGCCTGGAGCTCGGGACAGGGGTCCTACGAGCAGTACTTC. It codes for CAWSSGQGSYEQYF.

This chain joins TRBV14 and TRBJ2-7, with 10 positions matching TRBD1. The V gene's germline CDR1 is SGHDN and CDR2 FVKESK. This CDR3 is 15 amino acids long. V lost 4 bases, J lost 5 bases, and 8 bases stayed unmatched. For the CDR3, the DNA is TGTGCCAGCAGCCCCGTCGGGACAGGGGCCCACGAGCAGTACTTC. Protein sequence: CASSPVGTGAHEQYF. The full variable domain, in which reference TRBV14 and TRBJ2-7 provide the parts outside the CDR3, is EAGVTQFPSHSVIEKGQTVTLRCDPISGHDNLYWYRRVMGKEIKFLLHFVKESKQDESGMPNNRFLAERTGGTYSTLKVQPAELEDSGVYFCASSPVGTGAHEQYFGPGTRLTVT.

This rearrangement joins TRBV19 to TRBJ1-4; 11 bases fit TRBD1. Germline V gene data show CDR1 as LNHDA and CDR2 as SQIVND (reference sequence). V dropped 10 bases and J dropped 6; count of bases not matched to a gene: 4. The length of the CDR3 is 13 residues. This chain's CDR3 is CATLDRGHEKLFF. Here the CDR3 DNA reads TGTGCCACTTTGGACAGGGGGCATGAAAAACTGTTTTTT.

The chain couples TRBV18 to TRBJ2-7, with no clear D. The length of the CDR3 is 13 residues. Trimming cost V 6 bases and J 4 bases, with 13 bases left between them. CDR1 and CDR2 from the germline V gene are KGHSH and LQKENI. CDR3 in DNA: TGTGCCAGCTCCCACAACGACGAGTACGAGCAGTACTTC. Protein: CASSHNDEYEQYF.

As regards this clone: Other nucleotide sequences from this sample produce the same CDR3. The rearrangement joins TRBV19 to TRBJ2-5; perhaps TRBD2 as D (6 bases). This CDR3 contains 13 residues. The germline V gene encodes CDR1 LNHDA and CDR2 SQIVND (reference sequence). Trimming pared 3 bases from V and 2 bases from J, leaving 7 bases between. The CDR3 nucleotides read TGTGCCAGTAGTATCGCGGGGCAAGAGACCCAGTACTTC. Protein product: CASSIAGQETQYF.

The chain has TRBV5-1 and TRBJ1-5, with D possibly TRBD1 on 5 matching bases. This CDR3 has 15 amino acids. CDR1 and CDR2 from the germline V gene are SGHRS and YFSETQ. V was trimmed by 1 base and J by 7 bases, leaving 15 bases between them. CDR3 sequence reads: CASSLTGIGGQPQHF. Written as DNA, the CDR3 is TGCGCCAGCAGCTTGACAGGCATCGGGGGACAGCCCCAGCATTTT.

The rearrangement joins TRBV6-5 to TRBJ2-7, with TRBD1 identical over 7 bases. Per the germline V gene, CDR1 is MNHEY and CDR2 is SVGAGI. CDR3 length: 13 residues. V gave up 8 bases and J gave up 3 bases; unmatched junction bases: 7. CDR3 region: CASSRDSGYEQYF. CDR3 in DNA: TGTGCCAGCTCTAGGGACAGCGGCTACGAGCAGTACTTC.

This clone was recorded a few times. The J gene is TRBJ1-2, the V gene TRBV10-2, with TRBD1 identical over 7 bases. V shed 6 bases and J 8 bases; nucleotides not matched to a gene: 9. Per the germline V gene, CDR1 is WSHSY and CDR2 is SAAADI. This CDR3 is 13 amino acids long. CDR3: CASREQGSGGYTF. For the CDR3, the DNA is TGCGCCAGCAGGGAACAGGGGTCCGGAGGCTACACCTTC.

The chain is built from TRBV7-9 and TRBJ2-1, with a weak D call TRBD2 (6 bases). The V end was cut by 8 bases, the J end by 6 bases, with 11 bases between. The CDR3 is 12 residues long. Germline loops: CDR1 SEHNR, CDR2 FQNEAQ (reference sequence). The CDR3 reads CASGMGGNEQFF. CDR3 nucleotide sequence: TGTGCCAGCGGAATGGGGGGCAATGAGCAGTTCTTC.

The V and J genes are TRBV6-6 and TRBJ1-4, with unresolved D. CDR1 MNHNY and CDR2 SVGAGI come from the germline V gene (reference sequence). CDR3 size: 16 residues. Trimming left V 0 bases short and J 0 bases short, with 8 bases between. CDR3 amino acids: CASSYSFGATNEKLFF. CDR3 DNA sequence: TGTGCCAGCAGTTACTCGTTCGGGGCAACTAATGAAAAACTGTTTTTT.